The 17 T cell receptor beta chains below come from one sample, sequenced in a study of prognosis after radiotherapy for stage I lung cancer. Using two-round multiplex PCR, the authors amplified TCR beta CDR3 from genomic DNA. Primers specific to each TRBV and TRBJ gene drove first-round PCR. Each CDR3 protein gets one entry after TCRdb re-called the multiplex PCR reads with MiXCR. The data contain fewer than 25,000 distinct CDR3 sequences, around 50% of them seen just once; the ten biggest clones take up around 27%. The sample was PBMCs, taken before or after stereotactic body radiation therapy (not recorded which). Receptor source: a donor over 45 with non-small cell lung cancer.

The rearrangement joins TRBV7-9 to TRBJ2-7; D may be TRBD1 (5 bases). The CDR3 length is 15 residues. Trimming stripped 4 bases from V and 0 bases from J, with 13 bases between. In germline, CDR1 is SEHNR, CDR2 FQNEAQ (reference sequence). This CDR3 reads CASSSSDTYSYEQYF. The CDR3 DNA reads TGTGCCAGCAGCTCCTCGGACACCTACTCCTACGAGCAGTACTTC.

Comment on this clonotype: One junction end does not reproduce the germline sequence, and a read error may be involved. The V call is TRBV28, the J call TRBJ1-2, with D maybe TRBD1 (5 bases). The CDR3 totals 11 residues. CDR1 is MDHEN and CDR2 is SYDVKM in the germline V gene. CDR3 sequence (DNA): TGTGTCAGCAGTCTGCACAGGTTCTACACCTTC. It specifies CVSSLHRFYTF.

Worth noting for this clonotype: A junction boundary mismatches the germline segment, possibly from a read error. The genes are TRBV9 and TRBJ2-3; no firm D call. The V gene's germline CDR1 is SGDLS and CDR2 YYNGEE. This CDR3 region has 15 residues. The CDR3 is CASSPLGLSTDTQYF. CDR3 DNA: TGTGCCAGCAGCCCCCTGGGTTTATCCACAGATACGCAGTATTTC.

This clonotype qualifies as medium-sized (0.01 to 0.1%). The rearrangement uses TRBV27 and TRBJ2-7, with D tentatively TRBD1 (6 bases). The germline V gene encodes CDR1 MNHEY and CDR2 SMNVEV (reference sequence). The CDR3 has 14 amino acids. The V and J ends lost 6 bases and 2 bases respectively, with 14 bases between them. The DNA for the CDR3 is TGTGCCAGCAGAGCAGACAGGACGACCTACGAGCAGTACTTC. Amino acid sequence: CASRADRTTYEQYF.

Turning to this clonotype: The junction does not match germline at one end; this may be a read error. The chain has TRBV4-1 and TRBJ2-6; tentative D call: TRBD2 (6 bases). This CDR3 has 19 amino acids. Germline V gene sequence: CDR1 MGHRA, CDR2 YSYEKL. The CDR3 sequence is CASSQPSGGRRFGANFLTF. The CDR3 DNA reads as TGCGCCAGCAGCCAACCTTCCGGGGGACGGCGCTTTGGGGCCAACTTCCTGACTTTC.

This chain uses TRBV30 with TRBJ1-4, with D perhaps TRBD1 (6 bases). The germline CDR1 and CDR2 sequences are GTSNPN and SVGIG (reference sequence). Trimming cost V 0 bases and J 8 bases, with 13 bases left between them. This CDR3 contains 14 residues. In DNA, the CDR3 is TGTGCCTGGAGTGTAGGGGGGGCGGAGGAAAAACTGTTTTTT. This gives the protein CAWSVGGAEEKLFF.

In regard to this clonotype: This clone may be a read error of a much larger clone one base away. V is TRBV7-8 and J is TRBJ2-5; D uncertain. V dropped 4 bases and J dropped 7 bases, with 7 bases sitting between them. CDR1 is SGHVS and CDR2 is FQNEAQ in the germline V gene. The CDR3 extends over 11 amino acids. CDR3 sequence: CASSCSSTQYF. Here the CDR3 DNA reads TGTGCCAGCAGCTGTTCGTCGACCCAGTACTTC.

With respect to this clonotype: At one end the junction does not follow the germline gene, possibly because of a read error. The CDR3 nucleotides are TGTGCCAGCAGCCCGACCTGGACAGGGTATAACTCACCCCTCCACTTT. It translates to CASSPTWTGYNSPLHF. This chain connects TRBV6-1 to TRBJ1-6, with TRBD1 identical over 8 bases. This CDR3 spans 16 amino acids. Germline V gene data show CDR1 as MNHNS and CDR2 as SASEGT.

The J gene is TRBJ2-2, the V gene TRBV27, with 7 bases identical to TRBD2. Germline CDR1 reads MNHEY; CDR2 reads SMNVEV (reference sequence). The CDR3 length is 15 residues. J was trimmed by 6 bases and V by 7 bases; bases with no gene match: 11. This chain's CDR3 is CASTISGVVSGELFF. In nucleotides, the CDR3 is TGTGCCAGCACCATCAGCGGGGTGGTGTCCGGGGAGCTGTTTTTT.

This CDR3 is CSASMGQGYSPLHF. Written as DNA, the CDR3 is TGCAGTGCTAGTATGGGACAGGGGTATTCACCCCTCCACTTT. V gene TRBV20-1 combines with J gene TRBJ1-6; TRBD1 matches at 10 bases. This CDR3 region has 14 residues. V shed 3 bases, J shed 8 bases, and the junction held 4 bases outside the gene matches. Looked up from germline, CDR1 is DFQATT and CDR2 is SNEGSKA (reference sequence).

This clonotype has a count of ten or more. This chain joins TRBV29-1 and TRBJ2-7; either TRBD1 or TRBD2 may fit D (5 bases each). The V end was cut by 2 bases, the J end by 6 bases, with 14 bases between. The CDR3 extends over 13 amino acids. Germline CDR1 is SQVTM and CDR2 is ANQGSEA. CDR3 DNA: TGCAGCGTTGAATTGGGGGTAACCGGCGAGCAGTACTTC. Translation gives CSVELGVTGEQYF.

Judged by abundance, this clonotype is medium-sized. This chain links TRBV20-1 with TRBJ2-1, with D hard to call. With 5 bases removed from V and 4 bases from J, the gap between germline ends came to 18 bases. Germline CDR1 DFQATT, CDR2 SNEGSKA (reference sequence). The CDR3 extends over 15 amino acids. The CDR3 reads CSASKNAATYNEQFF. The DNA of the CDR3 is TGCAGTGCTTCCAAAAACGCGGCAACATACAATGAGCAGTTCTTC.

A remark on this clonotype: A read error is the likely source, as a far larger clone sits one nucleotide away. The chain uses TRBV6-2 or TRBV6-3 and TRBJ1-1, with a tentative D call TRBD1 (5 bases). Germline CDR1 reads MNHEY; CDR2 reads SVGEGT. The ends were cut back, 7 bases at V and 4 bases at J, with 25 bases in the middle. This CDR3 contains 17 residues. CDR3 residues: CASTSTVGRGGCTEAFF. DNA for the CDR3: TGTGCCAGCACCTCAACGGTAGGGCGCGGGGGTTGCACTGAAGCTTTCTTT.

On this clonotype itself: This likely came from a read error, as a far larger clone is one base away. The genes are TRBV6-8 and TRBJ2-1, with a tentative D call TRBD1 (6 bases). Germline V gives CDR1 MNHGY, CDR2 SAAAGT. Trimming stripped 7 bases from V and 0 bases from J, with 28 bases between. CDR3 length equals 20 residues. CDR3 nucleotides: TGTGCCAGCATTTCTGGATTCCGGGACACATTGGGGAGCTCCTACAATGAGCAGTTCTTC. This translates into CASISGFRDTLGSSYNEQFF.

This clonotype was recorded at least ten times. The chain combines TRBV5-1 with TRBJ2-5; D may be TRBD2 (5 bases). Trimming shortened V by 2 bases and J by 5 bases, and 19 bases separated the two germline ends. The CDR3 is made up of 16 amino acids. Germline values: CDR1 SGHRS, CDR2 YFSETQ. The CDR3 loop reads CASSFSGMARLETQYF. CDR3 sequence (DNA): TGCGCCAGCAGCTTCTCCGGGATGGCGAGGCTGGAGACCCAGTACTTC.

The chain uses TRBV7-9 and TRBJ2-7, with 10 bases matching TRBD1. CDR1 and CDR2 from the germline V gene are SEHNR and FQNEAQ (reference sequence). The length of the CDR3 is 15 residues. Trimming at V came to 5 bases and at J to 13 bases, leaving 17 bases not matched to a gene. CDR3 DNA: TGTGCCAGCAGCGACACCTCGGGACAGGGGAGCGAGCGTTACTTC. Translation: CASSDTSGQGSERYF. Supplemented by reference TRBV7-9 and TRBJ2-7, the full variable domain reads DTGVSQNPRHKITKRGQNVTFRCDPISEHNRLYWYRQTLGQGPEFLTYFQNEAQLEKSRLLSDRFSAERPKGSFSTLEIQRTEQGDSAMYLCASSDTSGQGSERYFGPGTRLTVT.

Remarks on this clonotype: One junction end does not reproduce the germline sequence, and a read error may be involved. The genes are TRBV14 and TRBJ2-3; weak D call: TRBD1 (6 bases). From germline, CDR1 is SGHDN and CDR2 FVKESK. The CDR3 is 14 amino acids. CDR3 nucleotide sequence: TGTGCCATCAGTTACGGGACACCGAGGGATACGCGGTATTTT. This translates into CAISYGTPRDTRYF. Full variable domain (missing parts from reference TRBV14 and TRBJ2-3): EAGVTQFPSHSVIEKGQTVTLRCDPISGHDNLYWYRRVMGKEIKFLLHFVKESKQDESGMPNNRFLAERTGGTYSTLKVQPAELEDSGVYFCAISYGTPRDTRYFGPGTRLTVL.